These 8 T cell receptor beta chains share one sample of origin, sequenced in a study of read filtering for tumor transcriptome and immune sequencing. Molecular barcoded adaptors covering alpha/delta and beta/gamma chains were used on about 0.4 ug RNA. TCRdb analysed the reads with MiXCR anew, one entry per CDR3 protein. Here the sample spans around 65,000 distinct CDR3 sequences, roughly 19% being singletons. Sequencing input: a population of CD138-negative cells sorted from bone marrow. The origin of the receptors is a donor over 35 with multiple myeloma.

As regards this clonotype: A much larger clone differs by one base, so this may be a read error. This chain uses TRBV4-2 with TRBJ2-1, with 8 bases matching TRBD2. Looked up from germline, CDR1 is LGHNA and CDR2 is YNFKEQ. This CDR3 has 17 residues. After removal of 4 bases from V and 8 bases from J, the junction contained 16 bases not matched to a gene. CDR3 DNA: TGTGCCAGCAGCCCGGAGATGACTAGCGTAAATTTGGATGAGCAGTTCTTC. It translates to CASSPEMTSVNLDEQFF.

Comments on this clonotype: A much larger clone sits a single nucleotide away, making a read error possible. The V and J genes are TRBV6-5 and TRBJ1-2, with 10 positions matching TRBD1. This CDR3 is built from 13 residues. Looked up from germline, CDR1 is MNHEY and CDR2 is SVGAGI. This chain's CDR3 is CANSTTGGNGYTF. CDR3 DNA sequence: TGTGCCAACAGTACGACAGGGGGCAATGGCTACACCTTC.

There are many counts of this clonotype. This chain joins TRBV11-2 and TRBJ2-2; 8 bases agree with TRBD1. Germline V gene data show CDR1 as SGHAT and CDR2 as FQNNGV. V lost 2 bases to trimming and J lost 2 bases; unmatched junction nucleotides: 7. The CDR3 has 17 amino acids. The chain's CDR3 is CASSLLLGQENTGELFF. The CDR3 nucleotides read TGTGCCAGCAGCTTACTCCTGGGACAGGAAAACACCGGGGAGCTGTTTTTT.

Comments on this clonotype: This may come from a read error, since a much larger clone is one base off. The J gene is TRBJ2-7, the V gene TRBV19; maybe TRBD2 (6 bases). Trimming stripped 3 bases from V and 4 bases from J, with 16 bases between. Per germline, CDR1 LNHDA and CDR2 SQIVND (reference sequence). This CDR3 is 15 amino acids long. The CDR3 sequence: CASSISVGGAYEQYF. CDR3 in DNA: TGTGCCAGTAGTATCTCCGTGGGCGGGGCATACGAGCAGTACTTC.

Details on this clonotype: Possible read error: a much larger clone is one base away. The chain is built from TRBV5-4 and TRBJ1-4; no firm D call. Germline assignment: CDR1 SGHNT and CDR2 YYREEE (reference sequence). V was trimmed by 6 bases and J by 8 bases, leaving 14 bases between them. The CDR3 consists of 13 residues. The CDR3 protein is CASTPEGGEKLFF. The CDR3 nucleotides are TGTGCCAGCACCCCGGAAGGTGGGGAAAAACTGTTTTTT. The variable domain in full, with the rest retrieved from reference TRBV5-4 and TRBJ1-4, is ETGVTQSPTHLIKTRGQQVTLRCSSQSGHNTVSWYQQALGQGPQFIFQYYREEENGRGNFPPRFSGLQFPNYSSELNVNALELDDSALYLCASTPEGGEKLFFGSGTQLSVL.

This clonotype was recorded many times. The chain employs TRBV4-1 and TRBJ2-7, with TRBD2 identical over 10 bases. Germline values: CDR1 MGHRA, CDR2 YSYEKL. Trimming took 1 base from V and 9 from J; bases not matched to a gene: 15. The CDR3 runs to 17 residues. The CDR3 sequence: CASSQGGASGRGPVQYF. The DNA for the CDR3 is TGCGCCAGCAGCCAAGGAGGGGCCAGCGGGAGGGGGCCTGTGCAGTACTTC.

The sample holds many counts of this clonotype. This chain uses TRBV11-2 with TRBJ2-2; D call uncertain. The CDR3 is made up of 14 amino acids. V lost 5 bases, J lost 9 bases, and 16 bases lay in between. The V gene's germline CDR1 is SGHAT and CDR2 FQNNGV. The CDR3 DNA reads TGTGCCAGCAGCCCCATAACCGGAGTCCGGGAGCTGTTTTTT. Protein sequence: CASSPITGVRELFF.

This clonotype was seen repeatedly, ten times or more. This chain connects TRBV5-1 to TRBJ2-1, with TRBD1 matching over 8 bases. The CDR3 length is 15 residues. Germline V gene sequence: CDR1 SGHRS, CDR2 YFSETQ. Trimming cost V 4 bases and J 2 bases; bases outside gene matches: 5. CDR3: CASSVDRVPYNEQFF. The CDR3 nucleotides are TGCGCCAGCAGCGTGGACAGGGTCCCCTACAATGAGCAGTTCTTC.